The 20 T cell receptor beta chains reported below all come from one sample, sequenced in a study of blood T cell repertoires in COVID-19. Data came from immunoSEQ multiplex PCR; TCRdb stores just in-frame clones and leaves some out. The table shows approximately 30,000 clones, with 80% to 95% occurring only once. Sequencing input: peripheral blood. These receptors were collected from a man aged 65 to 79 with active or convalescent COVID-19.

This rearrangement joins TRBV5-1 to TRBJ2-1; the match to TRBD2 covers 8 bases. Losses at the gene ends were 7 bases for V and 5 bases for J; bases not matched to a gene: 8. Germline assignment: CDR1 SGHRS and CDR2 YFSETQ. This CDR3 spans 14 amino acids. CDR3 bases: TGCGCCAGCGGGCGGGAGGTGTGGAACAATGAGCAGTTCTTC. Encoded protein: CASGREVWNNEQFF. Drawing the rest from reference TRBV5-1 and TRBJ2-1, the complete variable domain is KAGVTQTPRYLIKTRGQQVTLSCSPISGHRSVSWYQQTPGQGLQFLFEYFSETQRNKGNFPGRFSGRQFSNSRSEMNVSTLELGDSALYLCASGREVWNNEQFFGPGTRLTVL.

V gene TRBV7-2 combines with J gene TRBJ2-5; TRBD1 aligns across 7 bases. CDR1 is SGHTA, CDR2 FQGNSA, per germline. V lost 5 bases to trimming and J lost 5 bases; unmatched junction nucleotides: 11. CDR3 size: 15 residues. Here the CDR3 DNA reads TGTGCCAGCAGCCTCCAACAGGGGCCGGGGGAGACCCAGTACTTC. It encodes CASSLQQGPGETQYF.

The gene calls are TRBV6-2 or TRBV6-3 and TRBJ2-2; 10 nucleotides line up with TRBD1. Germline V CDR1 and CDR2: MNHEY, SVGEGT. The V segment lost 2 bases and the J segment 7 bases; nucleotides outside the gene matches: 13. The CDR3 spans 18 residues. The CDR3 reads CASSYATGTGVLDGELFF. The CDR3 DNA sequence: TGTGCCAGCAGTTACGCAACCGGGACAGGGGTCTTAGACGGGGAGCTGTTTTTT.

The genes are TRBV5-1 and TRBJ1-2; 9 bases line up with TRBD1. The V gene's germline CDR1 is SGHRS and CDR2 YFSETQ. There are 15 residues in the CDR3. V shed 0 bases and J 0 bases; nucleotides not matched to a gene: 0. The DNA of the CDR3 is TGCGCCAGCAGCTTGGGACAGGGGGCTAACTATGGCTACACCTTC. Amino acids: CASSLGQGANYGYTF.

This rearrangement joins TRBV29-1 to TRBJ1-2; D is perhaps TRBD1 (6 bases). The ends were cut back, 2 bases at V and 7 bases at J, with 8 bases in the middle. In germline, CDR1 is SQVTM, CDR2 ANQGSEA. The CDR3 sequence is 11 residues long. As DNA, the CDR3 is TGCAGCGTTGAAAGGGGGATTGGCTACACCTTC. Amino acids: CSVERGIGYTF.

The rearrangement uses TRBV10-3 and TRBJ1-4; unclear D gene. The CDR3 totals 14 residues. Per germline, CDR1 ENHRY and CDR2 SYGVKD. Trimming left V 0 bases short and J 5 bases short, with 7 bases between. CDR3 region: CAISESPANEKLFF. CDR3 bases: TGTGCCATCAGTGAGTCTCCCGCGAATGAAAAACTGTTTTTT.

The rearrangement joins TRBV7-6 to TRBJ2-5; 8 bases line up with TRBD2. The germline V gene has CDR1 SGHVS and CDR2 FNYEAQ. V lost 5 bases and J lost 5; bases outside the gene matches: 4. The CDR3 loop spans 13 amino acids. CDR3 region: CASSRAGAETQYF. The CDR3 DNA sequence: TGTGCCAGCAGCCGAGCGGGAGCCGAGACCCAGTACTTC.

This chain uses TRBV5-1 with TRBJ1-4; possibly TRBD1 for D (6 bases). The CDR3 is 17 residues long. Germline values: CDR1 SGHRS, CDR2 YFSETQ. Trimming took off 4 bases at V and 4 bases at J, with 20 bases between the two ends. The CDR3 region is CASSLQPGAVDNEKLFF. CDR3 nucleotides: TGCGCCAGCAGCCTCCAACCAGGGGCCGTGGATAATGAAAAACTGTTTTTT.

The sample holds one count of this clone. The chain has TRBV19 and TRBJ1-4, with TRBD1 matching over 8 bases. The CDR3 length is 18 residues. CDR1 is LNHDA and CDR2 is SQIVND in the germline V gene (reference sequence). V was pared by 7 bases and J by 5 bases, with 18 bases of the junction left unmatched. CDR3: CASTDGIRGQGTNEKLFF. The CDR3, as DNA: TGTGCCAGTACCGATGGGATCCGAGGACAGGGTACAAATGAAAAACTGTTTTTT.

The chain couples TRBV7-8 to TRBJ2-6; 10 nucleotides match TRBD2. Germline loops: CDR1 SGHVS, CDR2 FQNEAQ. This CDR3 region has 17 residues. V shed 6 bases and J 0 bases; nucleotides not matched to a gene: 5. In nucleotides, the CDR3 is TGTGCCAGCAGACGGACTAGCGGAGCCTCTGGGGCCAACGTCCTGACTTTC. As protein: CASRRTSGASGANVLTF.

The V call is TRBV29-1, the J call TRBJ2-3, with D maybe TRBD1 (6 bases). V was clipped by 7 bases and J by 13 bases, with 24 bases between them. This CDR3 is built from 13 residues. Germline values: CDR1 SQVTM, CDR2 ANQGSEA. The CDR3 protein is CSGWGLQGIKEYF. CDR3 coding DNA: TGCAGCGGGTGGGGGTTACAGGGAATTAAGGAGTATTTT.

This chain connects TRBV2 to TRBJ1-6; no clear D gene. Germline CDR1 SNHLY, CDR2 FYNNEI. This CDR3 has 12 residues. Trimming cost V 6 bases and J 13 bases, with 13 bases left between them. The CDR3: CASSPAVSPLHF. DNA for the CDR3: TGTGCCAGCAGCCCGGCGGTTTCCCCCCTCCACTTT.

A few counts support this clone. The chain joins TRBV18 to TRBJ2-7; a possible D gene is TRBD2 (8 bases). Germline CDR1 and CDR2: KGHSH and LQKENI. With 6 bases removed from V and 2 bases from J, the gap between germline ends came to 20 bases. CDR3 length: 16 amino acids. DNA for the CDR3: TGTGCCAGCTCCCAGGGGGGGACTAGGCTTCCCTACGAGCAGTACTTC. This translates into CASSQGGTRLPYEQYF. Looking up the rest from reference TRBV18 and TRBJ2-7 gives the full variable domain: NAGVMQNPRHLVRRRGQEARLRCSPMKGHSHVYWYRQLPEEGLKFMVYLQKENIIDESGMPKERFSAEFPKEGPSILRIQQVVRGDSAAYFCASSQGGTRLPYEQYFGPGTRLTVT.

The rearrangement joins TRBV5-8 to TRBJ1-5, with 9 bases identical to TRBD1. J gave up 4 bases and V 4 bases, and 9 bases lay outside the gene matches. The V gene's germline CDR1 is SGHTS and CDR2 YDEGEE. CDR3 size: 16 residues. This CDR3 reads CASSVGTGLGNQPQHF. The CDR3 DNA reads as TGTGCCAGCAGCGTCGGGACAGGGCTAGGGAATCAGCCCCAGCATTTT.

Only a few counts were recorded for this clone. The chain recombines TRBV4-1 with TRBJ1-4; no clear D gene. V lost 4 bases and J lost 7, with 25 bases in between. Germline V gene lookup returns CDR1 MGHRA and CDR2 YSYEKL. The CDR3 totals 18 residues. The CDR3 loop reads CASSPSLLGGLMAEKLFF. In nucleotides, the CDR3 is TGCGCCAGCAGCCCATCCCTTTTAGGTGGACTTATGGCTGAAAAACTGTTTTTT.

The genes are TRBV11-2 and TRBJ2-7, with unresolved D. The CDR3 has 14 amino acids. V was clipped by 4 bases and J by 5 bases, with 15 bases between them. Germline loops: CDR1 SGHAT, CDR2 FQNNGV. As DNA, the CDR3 is TGTGCCAGCAGCTCCACCATGCTAGACCACGAGCAGTACTTC. Translating gives CASSSTMLDHEQYF.

The chain employs TRBV28 and TRBJ1-2, with D possibly TRBD1 on 6 matching bases. The CDR3 extends over 14 amino acids. With 1 base removed from V and 5 bases from J, the gap between germline ends came to 11 bases. The germline gives CDR1 MDHEN, CDR2 SYDVKM. This CDR3 is CASSLYGRGYGYTF. DNA for the CDR3: TGTGCCAGCAGTTTATATGGCAGGGGATATGGCTACACCTTC.

The chain couples TRBV4-3 to TRBJ1-6; 9 positions agree with TRBD1. The junction had 4 bases not matched to a gene; V was cut back by 4 bases and J by 6 bases. Germline lookup yields CDR1 LGHNA and CDR2 YSLEER. This CDR3 comprises 15 residues. The CDR3 loop is CASSPKDRGNSPLHF. The CDR3 DNA sequence: TGCGCCAGCAGCCCAAAGGACAGGGGTAATTCACCCCTCCACTTT.

A single count supports this clone. The CDR3 loop reads CASSLGLAADTQYF. CDR3 nucleotide sequence: TGTGCCAGCAGCTTGGGACTAGCCGCAGATACGCAGTATTTT. This chain connects TRBV7-2 to TRBJ2-3; 9 nucleotides line up with TRBD2. Germline V gene data show CDR1 as SGHTA and CDR2 as FQGNSA. V dropped 3 bases and J dropped 4; count of bases not matched to a gene: 2. This CDR3 has 14 amino acids.

This sequence joins TRBV7-2 and TRBJ1-1; D is unclear. Deletions cut 0 bases from V and 6 bases from J, with 8 bases between. The CDR3 is 13 amino acids. Looked up from germline, CDR1 is SGHTA and CDR2 is FQGNSA. CDR3 region: CASSLAGRAEAFF. The CDR3 coding sequence is TGTGCCAGCAGCTTAGCGGGGAGAGCTGAAGCTTTCTTT. Filled out from reference TRBV7-2 and TRBJ1-1, the complete variable domain reads GAGVSQSPSNKVTEKGKDVELRCDPISGHTALYWYRQSLGQGLEFLIYFQGNSAPDKSGLPSDRFSAERTGGSVSTLTIQRTQQEDSAVYLCASSLAGRAEAFFGQGTRLTVV.